This T cell receptor beta chain emerged from a study of shared clonotypes between healthy human individuals. CDR1 is LNHDA, CDR2 SQIVND, per germline (reference sequence). V lost 7 bases and J lost 6, with 16 bases in between. CDR3 size: 14 residues. Overall study findings and caveats: Larger estimated richness was generally seen in naive subsets than in memory subsets. Sharing across a handful of donors was seen in 4% to 6.5% of naive CD4 clonotypes.

Every donor was a Caucasian adult from Nashville, Tennessee. At a deep level, the assay was run. Sequencing was performed with immunoSEQ multiplex PCR; in TCRdb, only in-frame clones are kept and a portion is missing. There are roughly 500,000 clones in the sample; about 96% occur only once, and 0.05% to 0.08% lies in the top ten. Points on this clone: The antigen is undetermined.

The sequence was collected from a woman aged 25 to 39 in good health. The sample was naive CD4+ T cells sorted from blood. Specified subset: CD45RA+ positively selected. This chain uses TRBV19 with TRBJ2-1, with a tentative D call TRBD1 (7 bases). In DNA, the CDR3 is TGTGCCAGTACAGGGGGGCAATACGGCAATGAGCAGTTCTTC. This gives the protein CASTGGQYGNEQFF.